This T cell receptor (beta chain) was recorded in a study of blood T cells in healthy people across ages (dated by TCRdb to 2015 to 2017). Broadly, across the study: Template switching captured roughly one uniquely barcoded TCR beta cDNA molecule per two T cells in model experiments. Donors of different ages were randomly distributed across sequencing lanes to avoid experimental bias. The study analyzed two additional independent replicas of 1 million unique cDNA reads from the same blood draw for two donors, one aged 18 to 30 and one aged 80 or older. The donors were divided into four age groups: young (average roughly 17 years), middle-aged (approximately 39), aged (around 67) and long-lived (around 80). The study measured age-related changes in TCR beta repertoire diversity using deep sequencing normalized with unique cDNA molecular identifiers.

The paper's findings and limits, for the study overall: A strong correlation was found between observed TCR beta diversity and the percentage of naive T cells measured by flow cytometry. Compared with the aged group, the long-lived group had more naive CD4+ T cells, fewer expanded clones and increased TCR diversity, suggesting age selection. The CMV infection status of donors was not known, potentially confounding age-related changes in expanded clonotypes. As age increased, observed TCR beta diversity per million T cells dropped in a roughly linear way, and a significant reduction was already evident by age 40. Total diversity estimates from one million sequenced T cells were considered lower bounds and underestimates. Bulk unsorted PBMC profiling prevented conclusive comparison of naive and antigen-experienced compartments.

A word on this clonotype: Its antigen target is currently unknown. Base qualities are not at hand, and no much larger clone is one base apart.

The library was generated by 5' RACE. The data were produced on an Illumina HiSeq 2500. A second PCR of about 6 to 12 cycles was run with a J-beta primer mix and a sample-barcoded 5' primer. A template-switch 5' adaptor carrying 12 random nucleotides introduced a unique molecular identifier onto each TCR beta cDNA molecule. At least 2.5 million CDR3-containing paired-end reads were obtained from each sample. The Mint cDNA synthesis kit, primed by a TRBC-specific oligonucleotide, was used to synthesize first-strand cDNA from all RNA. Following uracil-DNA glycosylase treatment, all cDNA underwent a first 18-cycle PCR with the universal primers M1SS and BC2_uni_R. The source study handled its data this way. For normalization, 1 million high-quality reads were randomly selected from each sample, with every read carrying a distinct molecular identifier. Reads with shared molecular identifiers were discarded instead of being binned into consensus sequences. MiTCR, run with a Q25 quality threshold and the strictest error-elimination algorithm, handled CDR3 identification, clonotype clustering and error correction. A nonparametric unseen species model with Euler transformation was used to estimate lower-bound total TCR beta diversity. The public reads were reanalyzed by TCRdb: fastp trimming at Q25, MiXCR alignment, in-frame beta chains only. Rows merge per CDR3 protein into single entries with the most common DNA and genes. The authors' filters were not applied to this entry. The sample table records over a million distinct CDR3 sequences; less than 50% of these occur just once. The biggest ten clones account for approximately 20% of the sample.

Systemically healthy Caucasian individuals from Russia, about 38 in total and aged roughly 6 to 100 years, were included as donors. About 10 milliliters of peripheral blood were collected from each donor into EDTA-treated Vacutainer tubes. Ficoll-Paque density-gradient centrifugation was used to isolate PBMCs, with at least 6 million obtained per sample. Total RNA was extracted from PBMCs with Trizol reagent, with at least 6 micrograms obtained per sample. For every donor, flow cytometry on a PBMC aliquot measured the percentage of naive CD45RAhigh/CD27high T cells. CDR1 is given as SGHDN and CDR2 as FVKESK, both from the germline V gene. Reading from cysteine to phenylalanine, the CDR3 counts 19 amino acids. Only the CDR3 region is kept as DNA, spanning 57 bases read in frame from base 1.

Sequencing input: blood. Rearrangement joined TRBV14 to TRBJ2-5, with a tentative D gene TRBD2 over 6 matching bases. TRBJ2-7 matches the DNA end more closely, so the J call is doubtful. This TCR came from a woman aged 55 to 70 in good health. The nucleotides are TGTGCCAGCAGCCAAGCAATCGGTCTAGTGGGAGGAATTTCCCACGAGCAGTACTTC. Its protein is CASSQAIGLVGGISHEQYF.